The TCR beta chain described here comes from a study of beta chain features in type 1 diabetes. Whole-study results and caveats: There was a moderate but significant shortening of TCRB CDR3s in all four CD4+ subsets of Type 1 diabetes patients.

The isolated RNA, all of it, was reverse transcribed, so expressed TCRB transcripts were what got sequenced. Profiled with immunoSEQ multiplex PCR; TCRdb holds only in-frame clones, not every one. This sample yields some 250,000 clones, of which about 14% are seen a single time; 0.015% to 0.02% belongs to the top ten. The CDR3 has 13 amino acids. V lost 1 base and J 5 bases, leaving 8 bases between the germline ends. In germline, CDR1 is SGHAT, CDR2 FQNNGV. Once sorted, every population was more than 98% pure. For this clone: Its antigen is unknown.

The chain recombines TRBV11-2 with TRBJ1-1; a possible D gene is TRBD1 (5 bases). The sequenced sample consisted of naive CD4+ T cells from blood. The receptor was isolated from a man aged 30 to 45 with type 1 diabetes. CDR3 amino acids: CASSLAGETEAFF. In DNA, the CDR3 is TGTGCCAGCAGCTTAGCGGGGGAGACTGAAGCTTTCTTT.